This T cell receptor (beta chain) derives from a study of T cell responses to AZD1222 COVID-19 vaccine. Overall study findings and caveats: Baseline seropositivity occurred in only a handful of AZD1222 recipients. Along spike, vaccine-associated CD4 TCRs were found throughout, with dominance at 160-218 and 743-854.

V lost 1 base and J lost 0, with 6 bases in between. The CDR3 contains 13 residues. The germline CDR1 and CDR2 sequences are GTSNPN and SVGIG (reference sequence). Concerning this clone itself: The antigen remains unidentified.

Generated by immunoSEQ multiplex PCR, the TCRdb table keeps only in-frame clones and is missing some. The sample lists tens of thousands of clones, approximately 88% seen once, with roughly 2.5% in the top ten. This sequence originates from an adult in good health. The chain has TRBV30 and TRBJ2-5; D is unresolved. Material: peripheral blood, obtained on day 0 of AZD1222 vaccination. The CDR3 bases are TGTGCCTGGAGTGCTACGTACCAAGAGACCCAGTACTTC. Its translation: CAWSATYQETQYF.